The following is a TCR beta chain sequence with its context. Use of 60 Vbeta and 13 Jbeta primers characterized the PCR. TCRdb's table, derived via immunoSEQ multiplex PCR, lists solely in-frame clones and lacks some. The table lists 150,000 to 200,000 clones, roughly 79% of them singletons. The V and J ends lost 2 bases and 5 bases respectively, with 10 bases between them. In germline, CDR1 is GTSNPN, CDR2 SVGIG (reference sequence). The CDR3 has 12 residues. The data were taken from a study of cytomegalovirus exposure and HLA in healthy donors. The source is a woman aged 25 to 39 in good health and CMV-seropositive. The chain has TRBV30 and TRBJ2-7; the D gene is possibly TRBD1 (6 bases). The specimen was PBMCs. Written as DNA, the CDR3 is TGTGCCTGGAGTCGGACAGCAAACGAGCAGTACTTC. Residues: CAWSRTANEQYF.